These 22 T cell receptor beta chains came from one sample sequenced in a study of cytomegalovirus exposure and HLA in healthy donors (dated by TCRdb to about 2017). Receptor libraries were prepared by the immunoSEQ multiplex PCR assay. For the multiplex PCR, a mixture combining 60 forward primers for TCR Vbeta segments and 13 reverse primers for TCR Jbeta segments was used. This is the immuneACCESS table as TCRdb keeps it, with only in-frame sequences that have V and J called. A part of the clones is gone; compared with another copy, unresolved V genes explain less than half, and the rest is unexplained. The sample table shows 100,000 to 150,000 clones, and around four fifths are seen once. Approximately 3.6% of the sample belongs to the ten largest clones. Sequenced input: PBMCs. The receptor source for this set is a woman between 40 and 55 years old in good health and CMV-seropositive.

The gene calls are TRBV18 and TRBJ1-4; the D is unclear. Germline CDR1 reads KGHSH; CDR2 reads LQKENI. The V end lost 0 bases, the J end lost 6 bases, and 8 bases lay between the germline ends. The CDR3 length is 14 residues. CDR3 sequence reads: CASSPPERDEKLFF. The CDR3, as DNA: TGTGCCAGCTCACCACCAGAACGGGATGAAAAACTGTTTTTT. Full variable domain (outside the CDR3, taken from reference TRBV18 and TRBJ1-4): NAGVMQNPRHLVRRRGQEARLRCSPMKGHSHVYWYRQLPEEGLKFMVYLQKENIIDESGMPKERFSAEFPKEGPSILRIQQVVRGDSAAYFCASSPPERDEKLFFGSGTQLSVL.

V and J are TRBV5-5 and TRBJ2-7; D is ambiguous. The CDR3 sequence is 14 residues long. Looked up from germline, CDR1 is SGHKS and CDR2 is YYEKEE (reference sequence). Trimming pared 0 bases from V and 0 bases from J, leaving 7 bases between. CDR3: CASSLVPVSYEQYF. DNA for the CDR3: TGTGCCAGCAGCTTGGTTCCAGTCTCCTACGAGCAGTACTTC.

This chain connects TRBV5-4 to TRBJ2-5; D is perhaps TRBD1 (6 bases). This CDR3 is built from 15 residues. Trimming shortened V by 4 bases and J by 5 bases, and 18 bases separated the two germline ends. Germline CDR1 and CDR2: SGHNT and YYREEE (reference sequence). CDR3 loop: CASSQPQGIEETQYF. DNA of the CDR3: TGTGCCAGCAGCCAACCACAGGGTATTGAGGAGACCCAGTACTTC.

The chain couples TRBV7-8 to TRBJ1-2; tentative D call: TRBD1 (6 bases). The germline gives CDR1 SGHVS, CDR2 FQNEAQ. This CDR3 has 16 residues. The V gene lost 2 bases and the J gene lost 8 bases, with 21 bases spanning the gap. The CDR3 sequence is CASSLTDRRGKGGYTF. The CDR3 DNA follows: TGTGCCAGCAGCTTAACGGACCGCAGGGGAAAGGGGGGCTACACCTTC.

The rearrangement links TRBV6-5 to TRBJ1-1, with D unclear. The CDR3 is 16 amino acids. Germline CDR1 is MNHEY and CDR2 is SVGAGI. With 2 bases removed from V and 0 bases from J, the gap between germline ends came to 13 bases. The CDR3 DNA reads as TGTGCCAGCAGTTACCGGGGTTTGGATATGAACACTGAAGCTTTCTTT. This codes for CASSYRGLDMNTEAFF.

V usage is TRBV4-2 and J usage is TRBJ2-1; D is possibly TRBD2 (7 bases). The CDR3 sequence is 13 residues long. Trimming removed 0 bases from V and 10 bases from J, with 10 bases in between. Per germline, CDR1 LGHNA and CDR2 YNFKEQ. CDR3 residues: CASSQDPGGEQFF. The CDR3, as DNA: TGTGCCAGCAGCCAAGATCCGGGGGGCGAGCAGTTCTTC.

The rearrangement links TRBV5-6 to TRBJ2-3; TRBD2 agrees at 8 bases. The J segment lost 4 bases and the V segment lost 4 bases, leaving 5 bases of the junction unmatched. CDR3 length: 14 amino acids. Germline-derived CDR1 and CDR2 are SGHDT and YYEEEE. CDR3 residues: CASSIGLAPDTQYF. As DNA, the CDR3 is TGTGCCAGCAGCATAGGACTAGCCCCAGATACGCAGTATTTT.

This clone appeared a few times. The chain carries TRBV5-4 and TRBJ2-7, with 8 bases that match TRBD2. Losses at the gene ends were 7 bases for V and 0 bases for J; bases not matched to a gene: 6. Germline CDR1 and CDR2: SGHNT and YYREEE (reference sequence). The CDR3 sequence is 14 residues long. The CDR3 region is CASRPGRASYEQYF. DNA of the CDR3: TGTGCCAGCCGCCCCGGGAGGGCCTCCTACGAGCAGTACTTC.

V gene TRBV19 combines with J gene TRBJ1-5, with a weak D call TRBD1 (6 bases). V lost 0 bases, J lost 7 bases, and 16 bases lay in between. Looked up from germline, CDR1 is LNHDA and CDR2 is SQIVND (reference sequence). This CDR3 comprises 16 residues. Written as DNA, the CDR3 is TGTGCCAGTAGTATAGATCGAGGGACACCCGGCCAGCCCCAGCATTTT. Its translation: CASSIDRGTPGQPQHF.

The rearrangement joins TRBV7-3 to TRBJ2-3; 11 bases fit TRBD1. CDR1 is SGHTA and CDR2 is FQGTGA in the germline V gene. The length of the CDR3 is 16 residues. V lost 5 bases and J lost 4; bases outside the gene matches: 8. The CDR3 loop is CASSIGQGAVADTQYF. In DNA form, the CDR3 reads TGTGCCAGCAGCATAGGACAGGGGGCAGTGGCAGATACGCAGTATTTT.

The chain links TRBV2 to TRBJ1-1; D is perhaps TRBD1 (6 bases). Germline V gives CDR1 SNHLY, CDR2 FYNNEI. This CDR3 is built from 10 residues. Trimming removed 10 bases at V and 10 bases at J, with 13 bases between. The CDR3 is CATRGGLAFF. The CDR3 region has the DNA TGTGCCACGAGGGGGGGATTAGCTTTCTTT.

The chain uses TRBV6-4 and TRBJ2-3; TRBD2 matches at 12 bases. CDR3 length equals 15 residues. After removal of 6 bases from V and 4 bases from J, the junction contained 5 bases not matched to a gene. CDR1 is MRHNA, CDR2 SNTAGT, per germline. CDR3 residues: CASSRLAGEPDTQYF. The CDR3 region has the DNA TGTGCCAGCAGCCGACTAGCGGGAGAACCAGATACGCAGTATTTT.

J is TRBJ2-7 and V is TRBV18; 8 bases are shared with TRBD1. Germline lookup yields CDR1 KGHSH and CDR2 LQKENI. This CDR3 contains 16 residues. The trim removed 1 base at V and 6 bases at J, leaving 11 bases unmatched. The CDR3 DNA is TGTGCCAGCTCACCACTTGGACAGGGAACCCCTCGCGAGCAGTACTTC. Protein sequence: CASSPLGQGTPREQYF.

The rearrangement uses TRBV6-1 and TRBJ2-7, with D possibly TRBD2 on 5 matching bases. The germline CDR1 and CDR2 sequences are MNHNS and SASEGT. Trimming removed 6 bases at V and 7 bases at J, with 13 bases between. The CDR3 sequence is 12 residues long. CDR3 region: CASSPGLSEQYF. The CDR3 DNA reads TGTGCCAGCAGCCCCGGACTTTCGGAGCAGTACTTC.

This chain connects TRBV30 to TRBJ2-1; weak D call: TRBD2 (6 bases). V was clipped by 0 bases and J by 5 bases, with 11 bases between them. The CDR3 covers 14 residues. The V gene's germline CDR1 is GTSNPN and CDR2 SVGIG (reference sequence). CDR3 sequence reads: CAWSVGAGHNEQFF. CDR3 sequence (DNA): TGTGCCTGGAGTGTGGGTGCGGGACACAATGAGCAGTTCTTC.

This chain uses TRBV5-8 with TRBJ2-7, with TRBD2 matching over 11 bases. With V trimmed by 4 bases and J by 0 bases, 3 bases remained unmatched. This CDR3 is 15 amino acids long. CDR1 SGHTS and CDR2 YDEGEE come from the germline V gene. CDR3 DNA: TGTGCCAGCAGCCCTAGCGGGAGGAGCTCCTACGAGCAGTACTTC. Residues: CASSPSGRSSYEQYF. Using reference TRBV5-8 and TRBJ2-7 for the parts outside the CDR3, the full variable domain is EAGVTQSPTHLIKTRGQQATLRCSPISGHTSVYWYQQALGLGLQFLLWYDEGEERNRGNFPPRFSGRQFPNYSSELNVNALELEDSALYLCASSPSGRSSYEQYFGPGTRLTVT.

V and J are TRBV18 and TRBJ1-2; 10 bases are shared with TRBD1. CDR1 is KGHSH, CDR2 LQKENI, per germline. This CDR3 region has 14 residues. V lost 6 bases to trimming and J lost 8 bases; unmatched junction nucleotides: 9. The CDR3 loop reads CASSPKTGGAGYTF. The CDR3 DNA follows: TGTGCCAGCTCGCCAAAGACAGGGGGCGCGGGCTACACCTTC.

The chain is built from TRBV5-4 and TRBJ1-3; D gene ambiguous. CDR3 length equals 15 residues. V gave up 0 bases and J gave up 0 bases, with 7 bases separating them. From germline, CDR1 is SGHNT and CDR2 YYREEE (reference sequence). The CDR3 reads CASSLDGHSGNTIYF. The DNA for the CDR3 is TGTGCCAGCAGCTTGGACGGTCACTCTGGAAACACCATATATTTT.

This clone has more than one count but fewer than ten. V and J are TRBV27 and TRBJ1-1, with a possible D match to TRBD1 (6 bases). CDR1 is MNHEY, CDR2 SMNVEV, per germline (reference sequence). The CDR3 loop spans 11 amino acids. V was shortened by 7 bases and J by 8 bases, with 11 bases between the two germline ends. This CDR3 reads CASTYGQEAFF. CDR3 nucleotide sequence: TGTGCCAGCACCTATGGACAGGAAGCTTTCTTT.

The chain carries TRBV4-2 and TRBJ2-1, with TRBD2 matching 8 bases. Germline assignment: CDR1 LGHNA and CDR2 YNFKEQ. The CDR3 contains 19 residues. Losses at the gene ends were 0 bases for V and 3 bases for J; bases not matched to a gene: 13. The CDR3 nucleotides read TGTGCCAGCAGCCAAGATCGGGGTAGCGGGACATCCTTCTACAATGAGCAGTTCTTC. Protein: CASSQDRGSGTSFYNEQFF.

A few counts support this clone. The J gene is TRBJ2-1, the V gene TRBV19; the D gene is possibly TRBD2 (6 bases). There are 16 residues in the CDR3. Trimming pared 5 bases from V and 6 bases from J, leaving 20 bases between. The germline gives CDR1 LNHDA, CDR2 SQIVND (reference sequence). The DNA of the CDR3 is TGTGCCAGTAGTTCCCAGACTAGTTTTATCCGCAATGAGCAGTTCTTC. This codes for CASSSQTSFIRNEQFF.

This chain links TRBV2 with TRBJ1-1, with D unclear. Trimming removed 4 bases at V and 1 base at J, with 10 bases between. This CDR3 is 14 amino acids long. From germline, CDR1 is SNHLY and CDR2 FYNNEI. CDR3 loop: CASSAWSGNTEAFF. CDR3 nucleotide sequence: TGTGCCAGCAGTGCCTGGTCGGGGAACACTGAAGCTTTCTTT. The variable domain in full, with the rest retrieved from reference TRBV2 and TRBJ1-1, is EPEVTQTPSHQVTQMGQEVILRCVPISNHLYFYWYRQILGQKVEFLVSFYNNEISEKSEIFDDQFSVERPDGSNFTLKIRSTKLEDSAMYFCASSAWSGNTEAFFGQGTRLTVV.